The rows below give T cell receptor beta chains drawn from one sample of a study of blood T cell repertoires in COVID-19. Produced via immunoSEQ multiplex PCR; TCRdb's table is partial and in-frame only. The sample gives about 250,000 clones, 83% of which show up once; around 5.9% is in the top ten. What was sequenced was peripheral blood. The receptors were gathered from a human donor in a cohort sampled during active COVID-19. Both conserved end residues are part of each CDR3. D genes are given only for firm matches. Size is omitted from some rows. Given values are once, few, many or a class for expanded clones.

few,TRBV7-2,TRBJ2-7,NA,TGTGCCAGCAGCTTAGTATATTCTAGCTCCTACGAGCAGTACTTC,CASSLVYSSSYEQYF
NA,TRBV27,TRBJ2-1,TRBD2,TGTGCCAGCAGTTCCGGGACTAGCGATGAGCAGTTCTTC,CASSSGTSDEQFF
NA,TRBV11-2,TRBJ2-7,TRBD1,TGTGCCAGCAGCACCGGGACAGTCTCCTACGAGCAGTACTTC,CASSTGTVSYEQYF
NA,TRBV27,TRBJ2-2,TRBD1,TGTGCCAGCAGTCCCCGACAGGGGAGGTTGTCAGCCGGGGAGCTGTTTTTT,CASSPRQGRLSAGELFF
NA,TRBV28,TRBJ1-2,NA,TGTGCCAGCAGTTTACGGGGCTATGGCTACACCTTC,CASSLRGYGYTF
NA,TRBV24-1,TRBJ2-3,NA,TGTGCCACCAGTGATCGGGGAAGGGCAGATACGCAGTATTTT,CATSDRGRADTQYF
few,TRBV12-3/TRBV12-4,TRBJ1-5,NA,TGTGCCAGCAGTTTAGCGCCGGATCAGCCCCAGCATTTT,CASSLAPDQPQHF
NA,TRBV5-1,TRBJ1-2,TRBD1,TGCGCCAGCAGCTTTTCTACTAGACAGGGCCTTTTTGGCTATGGCTACACCTTC,CASSFSTRQGLFGYGYTF
NA,TRBV27,TRBJ1-5,NA,TGTGCCAGCAGTCGGGGGGGCAGTGGCAATCAGCCCCAGCATTTT,CASSRGGSGNQPQHF
NA,TRBV7-2,TRBJ1-4,NA,TGTGCCAGCAGCTGGGGGGGCGCTAATGAAAAACTGTTTTTT,CASSWGGANEKLFF
NA,TRBV12-5,TRBJ2-1,NA,TGTGCTAGTGGTTTCACGATCCAAAGCGACTACAATGAGCAGTTCTTC,CASGFTIQSDYNEQFF
NA,TRBV9,TRBJ2-5,TRBD2,TGTGCCAGCAGCGCTGGACTAGCGAGGGAGACCCAGTACTTC,CASSAGLARETQYF
NA,TRBV12-5,TRBJ2-1,TRBD2,TGTGCTAGTGCCCTTAGCGGGAGGGCCAATGAGCAGTTCTTC,CASALSGRANEQFF
NA,TRBV5-1,TRBJ2-3,NA,TGCGCCAGCAGCTTGTCGTCCTTCACAGATACGCAGTATTTT,CASSLSSFTDTQYF
NA,TRBV23-1,TRBJ2-3,TRBD2,TGCGCCAGCAGTCAGGGTAGCGGGGAATGTAAAGAAGATACGCAGTATTTT,CASSQGSGECKEDTQYF
NA,TRBV5-4,TRBJ1-4,NA,TGTGCCAGCAGCCCCGGACAGAGGTCAGAAAAACTGTTTTTT,CASSPGQRSEKLFF
NA,TRBV6-6,TRBJ1-6,TRBD1,TGTGCCAGCAGTTACCGGGACAGGGCGGGTTCACCCCTCCACTTT,CASSYRDRAGSPLHF
NA,TRBV20-1,TRBJ2-7,NA,TGCAGTGCTAGCGGCTACGAGCAGTACTTC,CSASGYEQYF
NA,TRBV7-2,TRBJ2-7,TRBD1,TGTGCCAGCAGCCGGGACAGGGGGGCGGGAGAGCAGTACTTC,CASSRDRGAGEQYF
NA,TRBV3-1/TRBV3-2,TRBJ2-1,TRBD2,TGTGCCAGCAGCCCTAGCGGGAGGGCCCAGGAGCAGTTCTTC,CASSPSGRAQEQFF
many,TRBV11-2,TRBJ2-7,NA,TGTGCCAGCAGCGTCAGCGAGACTAGAACCTACGAGCAGTACTTC,CASSVSETRTYEQYF
once,TRBV28,TRBJ2-1,TRBD2,TGTGCCAGCAGCCCCGGGCTAGCGGGAGGAAATGAGCAGTTCTTC,CASSPGLAGGNEQFF
NA,TRBV12-5,TRBJ2-3,TRBD2,TGTGCTAGTGGTTTAGGGACTAGCGGCCGAGTGTATACGCAGTATTTT,CASGLGTSGRVYTQYF
NA,TRBV4-2,TRBJ2-3,TRBD2,TGTGCCAGCAGCCAGGGGACTAGCGGGGGCCGCACAGATACGCAGTATTTT,CASSQGTSGGRTDTQYF
NA,TRBV28,TRBJ1-6,NA,TGTGCCAGCACCTCTAGGCCGTATAATTCACCCCTCCACTTT,CASTSRPYNSPLHF
NA,TRBV7-8,TRBJ1-1,TRBD1,TGTGCCAGCAGCTGGGACAGGCAAAACACTGAAGCTTTCTTT,CASSWDRQNTEAFF
NA,TRBV19,TRBJ2-7,TRBD1,TGTGCCAGTAGTATAGATCCGGGACAGGCGTACGAGCAGTACTTC,CASSIDPGQAYEQYF
NA,TRBV27,TRBJ2-1,NA,TGTGCCAGCAGTTATACGGGACTCGGCACTTTTAATTATAATGAGCAGTTCTTC,CASSYTGLGTFNYNEQFF
NA,TRBV7-8,TRBJ1-5,TRBD1,TGTGCCAGCAGCCCGGACAGGGGGTATCAGCCCCAGCATTTT,CASSPDRGYQPQHF
NA,TRBV27,TRBJ2-3,NA,TGTGCCAGCAGCCCTACGGGGTTTACAGATACGCAGTATTTT,CASSPTGFTDTQYF
NA,TRBV7-2,TRBJ2-4,NA,TGTGCCAGCAGCTTAGCGAACAGGAACATTCAGTACTTC,CASSLANRNIQYF
once,TRBV19,TRBJ2-1,NA,TGTGCCAGTAGTCCCCGAGGTGCGGGAACCTCCTACAATGAGCAGTTCTTC,CASSPRGAGTSYNEQFF
NA,TRBV19,TRBJ1-4,NA,TGTGCCAGTAAGGAGGGCTCAACTAATGAAAAACTGTTTTTT,CASKEGSTNEKLFF
NA,TRBV5-4,TRBJ1-2,NA,TGTGCCAGCAGCTTGGAGCGACAGCTTGGCTACACCTTC,CASSLERQLGYTF
NA,TRBV10-1,TRBJ1-3,TRBD1,TGCGCCAGCAGGGAGACAGGGGAAAACACCATATATTTT,CASRETGENTIYF
NA,TRBV24-1,TRBJ2-2,TRBD2,TGTGCCACCAGTGATCCAATTGCAGCGGGAGGAAGAACCGGGGAGCTGTTTTTT,CATSDPIAAGGRTGELFF
once,TRBV5-1,TRBJ1-6,NA,TGCGCCAGCAGTTCCTCAGGGCTCGGAGGGAATTCACCCCTCCACTTT,CASSSSGLGGNSPLHF
NA,TRBV7-9,TRBJ1-2,NA,TGTGCCAGCAGCTTAGGGCAGGGGTATGGCTACACCTTC,CASSLGQGYGYTF
once,TRBV7-3,TRBJ1-1,NA,TGTGCCAGCAGCTTAACGGCGGGACGGACTATGTCTGAAGCTTTCTTT,CASSLTAGRTMSEAFF
NA,TRBV7-9,TRBJ2-2,NA,TGTGCCAGCAGCCTCTCCGGGGGAATCGGGGAGCTGTTTTTT,CASSLSGGIGELFF
NA,TRBV2,TRBJ1-4,TRBD1,TGTGCCAGCAAACCTCGGACAGGGAACGATGAAAAACTGTTTTTT,CASKPRTGNDEKLFF
NA,TRBV5-1,TRBJ2-2,TRBD1,TGCGCCAGCAGCACGAGGACAGGGTACACCGGGGAGCTGTTTTTT,CASSTRTGYTGELFF
NA,TRBV9,TRBJ1-3,NA,TGTGCCAGCGGCCCTCAGGGAAACACCATATATTTT,CASGPQGNTIYF
few,TRBV14,TRBJ2-2,NA,TGTGCCAGCAGCCTAACAGGAAACACCGGGGAGCTGTTTTTT,CASSLTGNTGELFF
NA,TRBV24-1,TRBJ2-3,TRBD1,TGTGCCACCAGTGACCCAGGACAGGGAGACACAGATACGCAGTATTTT,CATSDPGQGDTDTQYF
NA,TRBV11-2,TRBJ1-2,TRBD1,TGTGCCAGCAGCTTGACAGGGGGCGAGTATGGCTACACCTTC,CASSLTGGEYGYTF
NA,TRBV18,TRBJ2-2,NA,TGTGCCAGCCGAAGAAATAGCGGATTGAACACCGGGGAGCTGTTTTTT,CASRRNSGLNTGELFF
NA,TRBV5-6,TRBJ1-5,NA,TGTGCCAGCAGCTTGGCAGGGTACAATCAGCCCCAGCATTTT,CASSLAGYNQPQHF
NA,TRBV6-6,TRBJ1-2,TRBD1,TGTGCCAGCAGTTGGGACAGACAAAACTATGGCTACACCTTC,CASSWDRQNYGYTF